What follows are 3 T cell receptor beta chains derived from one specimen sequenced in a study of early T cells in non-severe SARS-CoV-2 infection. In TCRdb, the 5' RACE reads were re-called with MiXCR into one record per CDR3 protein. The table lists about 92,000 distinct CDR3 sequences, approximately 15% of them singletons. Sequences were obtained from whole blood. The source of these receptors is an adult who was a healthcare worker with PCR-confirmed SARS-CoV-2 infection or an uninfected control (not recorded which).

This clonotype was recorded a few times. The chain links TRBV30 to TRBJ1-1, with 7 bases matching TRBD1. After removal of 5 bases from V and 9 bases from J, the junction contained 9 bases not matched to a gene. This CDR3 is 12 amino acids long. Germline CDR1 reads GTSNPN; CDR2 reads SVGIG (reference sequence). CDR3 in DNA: TGTGCCTGGGACCGACAGGGTAATAAAGCTTTCTTT. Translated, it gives CAWDRQGNKAFF.

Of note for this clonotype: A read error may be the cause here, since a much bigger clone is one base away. CDR3 bases: TGTGCCAGCAGTTTAAACAGCCAAGAGACCCAGTACTTC. Protein product: CASSLNSQETQYF. The chain links TRBV12-3 or TRBV12-4 to TRBJ2-5; D call uncertain. Trimming removed 2 bases at V and 1 base at J, with 5 bases between. The CDR3 runs to 13 residues.

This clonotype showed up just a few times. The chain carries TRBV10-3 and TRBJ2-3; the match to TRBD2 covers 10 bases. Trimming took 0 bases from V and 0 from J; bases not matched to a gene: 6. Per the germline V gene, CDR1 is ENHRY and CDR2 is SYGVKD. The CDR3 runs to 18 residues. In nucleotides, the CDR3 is TGTGCCATCAGTGAGTCGCTAGCGGGGGCTACTAGCACAGATACGCAGTATTTT. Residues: CAISESLAGATSTDTQYF.